The subject of this entry is one TCR beta chain. The source of the sample is a study of PD-L1 blockade in urothelial cancer. Overall study context: Patients had been given 0 to 3 earlier chemotherapy regimens.

Trimming took 5 bases from V and 5 from J, leaving 13 bases between them. Germline V gene sequence: CDR1 SGHAT, CDR2 FQNNGV. There are 13 residues in the CDR3. Each PCR had synthetic TCR analog templates added to it as a spike-in. Profiled with immunoSEQ multiplex PCR; TCRdb holds only in-frame clones, not every one. The repertoire holds about 52,000 clones, with around three quarters as singletons. The sample was PBMCs, taken around atezolizumab (anti-PD-L1) treatment. This TCR came from a man between 65 and 85 years old with urothelial cancer. The chain uses TRBV11-2 and TRBJ2-7, with a possible D match to TRBD1 (5 bases). CDR3 sequence (DNA): TGTGCCAGCAGCCCCTCCCTCAGGGACGAGCAGTACTTC. Protein: CASSPSLRDEQYF.